These T cell receptor beta chains were read from a single sample in a study of T cells in Graves' hyperthyroidism and ophthalmopathy. TCRdb passed the multiplex PCR reads through MiXCR, listing each CDR3 protein once. The data show about 600,000 distinct CDR3 sequences, over 12% seen once. Specimen: blood. The receptor source for this set is a woman between 18 and 29 years old with Graves' ophthalmopathy. The CDR3 runs from the conserved cysteine through the conserved F or W.

j_call v_call cdr3_aa
TRBJ2-5 TRBV20-1 CSASDRTGGEETQYF
TRBJ2-1 TRBV7-3 CASSADPGLAYNEQFF
TRBJ1-4 TRBV15 CATSEMGTGTEKLFF
TRBJ1-2 TRBV4-1 CASSQGQGTPPNYGYTF
TRBJ2-7 TRBV6-1 CASSPYPLTSGRLNEQYF
TRBJ2-7 TRBV4-1 CASSQVASETYEQYF
TRBJ1-5 TRBV5-5 CASSLKQQNQPQHF
TRBJ2-3 TRBV11-3 CARETGVGSTDTQYF
TRBJ1-1 TRBV30 CAARLNTEAFF
TRBJ2-7 TRBV4-1 CASSQDLASGSYEQYF
TRBJ2-1 TRBV6-5 CASSYGETGGWDEQFF
TRBJ2-5 TRBV18 CASSPRGGGQETQYF
TRBJ2-7 TRBV20-1 CSAPGLAGHYEQYF
TRBJ2-3 TRBV20-1 CSASSTGVTDTQYF
TRBJ2-7 TRBV20-1 CSASTIPLTTSATSYEQYF
TRBJ2-1 TRBV28 CASSLMGLAVQFF
TRBJ1-1 TRBV18 CASLTDMNTEAFF
TRBJ2-5 TRBV11-3 CASALGLAGGLETQYF
TRBJ2-3 TRBV27 CASSSGTGGLDTQYF
TRBJ2-2 TRBV3-1 CASSQVLGGSGELFF
TRBJ2-1 TRBV6-2/TRBV6-3 CASSFSGTSARLEQFF
TRBJ2-3 TRBV12-3/TRBV12-4 CAITRDTRTDTQYF
TRBJ2-5 TRBV28 CASSLGRGPYQETQYF
TRBJ2-7 TRBV7-8 CASSSRQGSYEQYF
TRBJ1-5 TRBV3-1 CASSQDQSDQPQHF
TRBJ1-6 TRBV5-1 CASSLGTGSSYNSPLHF
TRBJ1-6 TRBV28 CASSSTGKAYSPLHF
TRBJ2-1 TRBV6-2/TRBV6-3 CASKLRGTALGEQFF
TRBJ1-1 TRBV19 CASSIGRTVLEAFF
TRBJ2-1 TRBV6-1 CAVGRGQAYNEQFF
TRBJ1-6 TRBV7-3 CASSLTGQTDSPLHF
TRBJ1-4 TRBV30 CAWSVQGGPNEKLFF
TRBJ1-4 TRBV29-1 CSVETWGGEKLFF
TRBJ2-6 TRBV4-2 CASSQTWTGLLGANVLTF
TRBJ1-2 TRBV20-1 CSAPYRDGYTF
TRBJ2-7 TRBV7-9 CASTNPSGSSYEQYF
TRBJ1-2 TRBV9 CASSVGREVYGYTF
TRBJ2-2 TRBV24-1 CATSDFGQTYTGELFF
TRBJ2-3 TRBV6-4 CASSDRGREDTQYF
TRBJ2-7 TRBV12-3/TRBV12-4 CASSLPRASSYEQYF
TRBJ1-6 TRBV27 CASRGRDFSPLHF
TRBJ2-3 TRBV3-1 CASSQASDTQYF
TRBJ1-5 TRBV9 CASSVDDSNQPQHF
TRBJ2-7 TRBV11-2 CASSSDRDSYEQYF
TRBJ2-1 TRBV7-6 CASSAIAGVLYNEQFF
TRBJ2-7 TRBV7-6 CASSSTGTGDDEQYF
TRBJ2-5 TRBV28 CASSLRQGKYQETQYF
TRBJ1-2 TRBV9 CASSVGGQTNYGYTF
TRBJ1-4 TRBV30 CAWSTGTGREKLFF
TRBJ2-3 TRBV30 CAWSVQSTATRTQYF
TRBJ2-7 TRBV2 CASSGLAEMSEQYF
TRBJ2-7 TRBV5-6 CASSLVTSYEQYF
TRBJ1-5 TRBV15 CATSRGQSQPQHF